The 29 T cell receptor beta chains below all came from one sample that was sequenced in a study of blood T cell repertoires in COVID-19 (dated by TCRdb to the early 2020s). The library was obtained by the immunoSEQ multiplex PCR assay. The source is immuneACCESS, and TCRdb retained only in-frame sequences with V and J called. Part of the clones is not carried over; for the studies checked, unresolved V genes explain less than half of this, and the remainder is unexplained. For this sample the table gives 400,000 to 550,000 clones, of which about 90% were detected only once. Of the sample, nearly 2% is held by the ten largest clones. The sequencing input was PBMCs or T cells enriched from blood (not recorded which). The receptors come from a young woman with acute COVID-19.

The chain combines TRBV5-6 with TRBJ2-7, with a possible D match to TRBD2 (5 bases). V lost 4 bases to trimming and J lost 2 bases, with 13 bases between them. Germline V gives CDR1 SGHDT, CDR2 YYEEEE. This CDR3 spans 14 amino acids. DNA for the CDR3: TGTGCCAGCAGCCGCAGCGGAGTAACCTACGAGCAGTACTTC. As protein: CASSRSGVTYEQYF.

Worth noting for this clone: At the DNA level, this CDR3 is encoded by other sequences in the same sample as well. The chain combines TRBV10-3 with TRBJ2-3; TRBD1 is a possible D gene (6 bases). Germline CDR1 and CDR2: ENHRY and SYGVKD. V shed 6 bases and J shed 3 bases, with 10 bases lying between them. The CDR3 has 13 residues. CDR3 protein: CAISPRGTDTQYF. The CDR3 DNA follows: TGTGCCATCAGCCCCAGGGGAACAGATACGCAGTATTTT.

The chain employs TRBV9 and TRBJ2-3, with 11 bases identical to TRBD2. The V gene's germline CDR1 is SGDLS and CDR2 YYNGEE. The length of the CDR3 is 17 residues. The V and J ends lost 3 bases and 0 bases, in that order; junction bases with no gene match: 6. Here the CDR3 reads CASSAMTSGASTDTQYF. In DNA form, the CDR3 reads TGTGCCAGCAGCGCCATGACTAGCGGGGCTAGCACAGATACGCAGTATTTT.

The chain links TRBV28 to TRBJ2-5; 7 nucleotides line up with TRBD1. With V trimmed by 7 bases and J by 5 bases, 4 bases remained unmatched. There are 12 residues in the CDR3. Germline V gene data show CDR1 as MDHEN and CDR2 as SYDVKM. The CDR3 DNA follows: TGTGCCAGCAACAGGGGCCGGGAGACCCAGTACTTC. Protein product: CASNRGRETQYF.

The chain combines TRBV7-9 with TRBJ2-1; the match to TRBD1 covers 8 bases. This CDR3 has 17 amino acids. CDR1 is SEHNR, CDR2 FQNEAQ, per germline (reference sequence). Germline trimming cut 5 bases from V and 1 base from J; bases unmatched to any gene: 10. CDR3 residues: CASSSNRDRRSYNEQFF. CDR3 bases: TGTGCCAGCAGCAGTAATCGGGACAGGAGGTCCTACAATGAGCAGTTCTTC.

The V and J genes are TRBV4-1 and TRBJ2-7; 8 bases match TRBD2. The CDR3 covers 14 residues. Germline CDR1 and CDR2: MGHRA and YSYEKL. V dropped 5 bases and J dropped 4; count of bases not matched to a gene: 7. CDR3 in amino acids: CASSVTSGLYEQYF. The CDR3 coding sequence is TGCGCCAGCAGCGTTACTAGCGGACTATACGAGCAGTACTTC.

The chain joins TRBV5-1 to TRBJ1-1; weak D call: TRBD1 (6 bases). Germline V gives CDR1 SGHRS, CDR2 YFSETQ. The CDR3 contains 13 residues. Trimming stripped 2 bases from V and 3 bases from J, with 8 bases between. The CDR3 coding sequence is TGCGCCAGCAGCTTAGACAGGTACACTGAAGCTTTCTTT. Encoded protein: CASSLDRYTEAFF. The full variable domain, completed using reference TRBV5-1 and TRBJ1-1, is KAGVTQTPRYLIKTRGQQVTLSCSPISGHRSVSWYQQTPGQGLQFLFEYFSETQRNKGNFPGRFSGRQFSNSRSEMNVSTLELGDSALYLCASSLDRYTEAFFGQGTRLTVV.

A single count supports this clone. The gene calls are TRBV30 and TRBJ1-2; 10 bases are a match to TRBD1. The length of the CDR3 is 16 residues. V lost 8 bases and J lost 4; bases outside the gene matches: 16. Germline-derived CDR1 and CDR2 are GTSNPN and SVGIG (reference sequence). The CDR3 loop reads CAGNLMTGGVFYGYTF. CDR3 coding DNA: TGTGCCGGAAATCTAATGACAGGGGGCGTATTCTATGGCTACACCTTC.

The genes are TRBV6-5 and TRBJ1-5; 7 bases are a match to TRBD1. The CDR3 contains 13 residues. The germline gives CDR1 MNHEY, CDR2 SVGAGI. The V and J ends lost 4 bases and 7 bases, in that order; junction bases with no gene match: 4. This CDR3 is CASSSDRDQPQHF. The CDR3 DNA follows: TGTGCCAGCAGTTCAGACAGGGACCAGCCCCAGCATTTT.

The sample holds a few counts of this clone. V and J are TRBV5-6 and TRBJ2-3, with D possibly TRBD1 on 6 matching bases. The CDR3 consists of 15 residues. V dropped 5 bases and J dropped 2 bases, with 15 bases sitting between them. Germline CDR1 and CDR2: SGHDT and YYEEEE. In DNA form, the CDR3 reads TGTGCCAGCAGGCTGGCAGGGGACCTCACAGATACGCAGTATTTT. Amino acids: CASRLAGDLTDTQYF.

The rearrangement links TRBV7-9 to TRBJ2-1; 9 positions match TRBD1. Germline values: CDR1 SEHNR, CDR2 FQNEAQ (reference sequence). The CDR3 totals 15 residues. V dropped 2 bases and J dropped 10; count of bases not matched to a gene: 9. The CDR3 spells CASSLKGQGSGEQFF. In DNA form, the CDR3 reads TGTGCCAGCAGCTTAAAGGGACAGGGTAGTGGGGAGCAGTTCTTC.

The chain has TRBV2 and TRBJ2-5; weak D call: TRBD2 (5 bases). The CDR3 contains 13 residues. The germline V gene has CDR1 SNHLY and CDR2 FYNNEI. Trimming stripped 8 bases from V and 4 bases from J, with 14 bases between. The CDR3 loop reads CASGPLGGETQYF. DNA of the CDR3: TGTGCCAGCGGTCCGCTTGGAGGAGAGACCCAGTACTTC. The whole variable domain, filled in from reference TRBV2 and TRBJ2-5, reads EPEVTQTPSHQVTQMGQEVILRCVPISNHLYFYWYRQILGQKVEFLVSFYNNEISEKSEIFDDQFSVERPDGSNFTLKIRSTKLEDSAMYFCASGPLGGETQYFGPGTRLLVL.

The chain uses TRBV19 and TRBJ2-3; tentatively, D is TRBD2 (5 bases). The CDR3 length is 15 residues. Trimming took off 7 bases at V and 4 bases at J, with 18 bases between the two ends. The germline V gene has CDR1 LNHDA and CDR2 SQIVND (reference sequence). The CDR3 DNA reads TGTGCCAGTAATCCATTCCGGGGTAAGGCAGATACGCAGTATTTT. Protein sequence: CASNPFRGKADTQYF.

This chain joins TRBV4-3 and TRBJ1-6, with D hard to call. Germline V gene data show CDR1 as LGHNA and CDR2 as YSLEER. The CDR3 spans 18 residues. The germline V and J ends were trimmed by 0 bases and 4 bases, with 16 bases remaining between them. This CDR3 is CASSQDPAITLYNSPLHF. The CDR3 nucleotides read TGCGCCAGCAGCCAAGATCCCGCGATTACCTTATATAATTCACCCCTCCACTTT.

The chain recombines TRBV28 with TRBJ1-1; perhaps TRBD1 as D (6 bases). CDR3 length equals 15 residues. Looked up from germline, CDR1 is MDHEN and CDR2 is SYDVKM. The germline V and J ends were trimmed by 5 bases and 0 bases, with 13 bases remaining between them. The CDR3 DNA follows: TGTGCCAGCAGTGAGACAGGTGCCCTGAACACTGAAGCTTTCTTT. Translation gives CASSETGALNTEAFF.

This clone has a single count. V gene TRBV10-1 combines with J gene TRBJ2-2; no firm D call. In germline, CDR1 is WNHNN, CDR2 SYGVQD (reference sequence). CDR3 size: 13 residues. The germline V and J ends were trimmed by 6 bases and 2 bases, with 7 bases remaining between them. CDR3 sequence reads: CASRLENTGELFF. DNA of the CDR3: TGCGCCAGCAGGCTAGAAAACACCGGGGAGCTGTTTTTT.

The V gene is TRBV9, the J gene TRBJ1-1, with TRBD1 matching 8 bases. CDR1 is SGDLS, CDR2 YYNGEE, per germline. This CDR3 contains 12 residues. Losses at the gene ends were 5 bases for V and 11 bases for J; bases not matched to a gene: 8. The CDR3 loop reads CASSQTGDEAFF. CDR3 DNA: TGTGCCAGCAGTCAGACAGGGGATGAGGCTTTCTTT. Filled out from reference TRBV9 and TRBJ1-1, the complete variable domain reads DSGVTQTPKHLITATGQRVTLRCSPRSGDLSVYWYQQSLDQGLQFLIQYYNGEERAKGNILERFSAQQFPDLHSELNLSSLELGDSALYFCASSQTGDEAFFGQGTRLTVV.

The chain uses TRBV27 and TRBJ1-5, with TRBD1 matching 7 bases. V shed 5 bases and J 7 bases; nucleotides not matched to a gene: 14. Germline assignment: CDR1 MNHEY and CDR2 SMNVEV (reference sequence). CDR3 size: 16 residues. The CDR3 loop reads CASSQTGVWSGQPQHF. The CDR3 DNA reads TGTGCCAGCAGTCAAACAGGGGTATGGAGCGGCCAGCCCCAGCATTTT.

The CDR3 spells CASTTGGAQGYTF. The CDR3 DNA sequence: TGTGCCAGCACCACGGGGGGGGCGCAAGGCTACACCTTC. The V call is TRBV28, the J call TRBJ1-2, with a weak D call TRBD1 (6 bases). The V end was cut by 7 bases, the J end by 8 bases, with 17 bases between. Germline V gene lookup returns CDR1 MDHEN and CDR2 SYDVKM. The CDR3 has 13 amino acids.

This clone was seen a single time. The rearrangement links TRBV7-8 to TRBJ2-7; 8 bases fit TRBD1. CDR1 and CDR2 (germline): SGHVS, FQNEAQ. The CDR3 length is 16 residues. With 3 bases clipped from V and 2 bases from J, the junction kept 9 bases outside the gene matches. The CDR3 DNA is TGTGCCAGCAGCTTGCTAGGCAGGGGGCGCCCCTACGAGCAGTACTTC. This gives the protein CASSLLGRGRPYEQYF.

CDR3 amino acids: CASRAQGNTEAFF. The CDR3 DNA is TGTGCCAGCAGAGCTCAGGGGAACACTGAAGCTTTCTTT. The chain uses TRBV28 and TRBJ1-1; the D gene is possibly TRBD1 (5 bases). The V gene lost 6 bases and the J gene lost 1 base, with 9 bases spanning the gap. The length of the CDR3 is 13 residues. The germline V gene has CDR1 MDHEN and CDR2 SYDVKM.

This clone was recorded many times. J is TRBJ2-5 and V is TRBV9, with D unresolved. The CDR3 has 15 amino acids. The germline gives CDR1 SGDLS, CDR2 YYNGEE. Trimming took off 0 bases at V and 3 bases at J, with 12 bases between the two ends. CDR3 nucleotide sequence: TGTGCCAGCAGCGTAGGGCAGCAGGATGAAGAGACCCAGTACTTC. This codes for CASSVGQQDEETQYF.

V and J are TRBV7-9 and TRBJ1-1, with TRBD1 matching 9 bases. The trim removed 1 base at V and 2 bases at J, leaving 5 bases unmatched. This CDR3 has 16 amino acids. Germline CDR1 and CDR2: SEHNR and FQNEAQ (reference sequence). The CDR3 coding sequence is TGTGCCAGCAGCTTAGGATACAGGGGGCCCAACACTGAAGCTTTCTTT. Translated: CASSLGYRGPNTEAFF.

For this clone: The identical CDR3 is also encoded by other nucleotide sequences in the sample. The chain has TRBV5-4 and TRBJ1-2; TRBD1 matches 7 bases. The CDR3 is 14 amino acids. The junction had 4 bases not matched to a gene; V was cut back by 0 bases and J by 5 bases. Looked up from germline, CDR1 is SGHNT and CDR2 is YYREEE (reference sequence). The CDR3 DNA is TGTGCCAGCAGCTTGGGTGACAGGGATTATGGCTACACCTTC. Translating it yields CASSLGDRDYGYTF.

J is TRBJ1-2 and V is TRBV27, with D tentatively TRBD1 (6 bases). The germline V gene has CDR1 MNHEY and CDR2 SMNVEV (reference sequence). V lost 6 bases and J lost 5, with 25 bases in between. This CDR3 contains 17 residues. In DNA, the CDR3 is TGTGCCAGCAGCTCCCTAACCAAAAACAGGGTCCCTTATGGCTACACCTTC. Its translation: CASSSLTKNRVPYGYTF.

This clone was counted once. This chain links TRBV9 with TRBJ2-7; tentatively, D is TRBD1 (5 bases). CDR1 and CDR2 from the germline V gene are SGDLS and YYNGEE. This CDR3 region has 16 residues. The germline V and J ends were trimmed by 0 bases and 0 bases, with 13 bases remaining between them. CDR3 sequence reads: CASSVAPQGSSYEQYF. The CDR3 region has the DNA TGTGCCAGCAGCGTAGCTCCCCAGGGCAGCTCCTACGAGCAGTACTTC.

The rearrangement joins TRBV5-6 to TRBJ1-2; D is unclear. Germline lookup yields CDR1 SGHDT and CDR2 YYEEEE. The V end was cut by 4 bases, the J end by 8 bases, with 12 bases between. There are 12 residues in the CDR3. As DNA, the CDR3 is TGTGCCAGCAGCCGGCCGGGGAAGGGCTACACCTTC. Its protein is CASSRPGKGYTF.

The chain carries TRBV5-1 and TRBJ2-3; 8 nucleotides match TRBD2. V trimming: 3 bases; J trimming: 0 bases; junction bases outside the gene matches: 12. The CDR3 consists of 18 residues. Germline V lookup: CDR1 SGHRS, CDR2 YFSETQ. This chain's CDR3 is CASSWDILAGTSTDTQYF. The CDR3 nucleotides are TGCGCCAGCAGCTGGGATATTTTAGCGGGAACTAGCACAGATACGCAGTATTTT.

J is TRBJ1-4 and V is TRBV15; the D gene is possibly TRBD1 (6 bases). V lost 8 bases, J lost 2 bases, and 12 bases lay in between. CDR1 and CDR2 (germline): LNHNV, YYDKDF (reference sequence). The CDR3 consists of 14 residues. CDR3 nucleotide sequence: TGTGCCACCTCTTCCAGGGGCACTAATGAAAAACTGTTTTTT. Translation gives CATSSRGTNEKLFF.